Listed below are T cell receptor beta chains from one sample, sequenced in a study of blood T cell repertoires in COVID-19. Profiling relied on immunoSEQ multiplex PCR, and the TCRdb table lists in-frame clones only, not all of them. The sample contains approximately 360,000 clones, 83% of which appear only once. Sample: PBMCs or T cells enriched from blood (not recorded which). The receptor source for this set is a woman aged 45 to 65 who had recovered from COVID-19. Each CDR3 is given with its conserved first and last residue. A D gene is named only where the DNA matches it firmly. A row's size may be missing; if present it is once, few, many or a size class.

CDR3 DNA: TGTGCCAGCTCACCACGGACAGCGCAGGGGGTAGACACTGAAGCTTTCTTT
CDR3 protein: CASSPRTAQGVDTEAFF
V gene: TRBV18
clone size: few
J gene: TRBJ1-1
D gene: TRBD1

CDR3 DNA: TGCGCCAGCAGCTTGGAAGGGGGCAATCAGCCCCAGCATTTT
CDR3 protein: CASSLEGGNQPQHF
V gene: TRBV5-1
clone size: few
J gene: TRBJ1-5
D gene: -

CDR3 DNA: TGCGCCAGCACCCAGGGGGGAAATCAGCCCCAGCATTTT
CDR3 protein: CASTQGGNQPQHF
V gene: TRBV10-2
clone size: -
J gene: TRBJ1-5
D gene: TRBD1

CDR3 DNA: TGTGCCAGCAGTTACTCGGGACAGGGGAACCAGGAGCAGTACTTC
CDR3 protein: CASSYSGQGNQEQYF
V gene: TRBV6-5
clone size: -
J gene: TRBJ2-7
D gene: TRBD1

CDR3 DNA: TGTGCCAGCAGCTTAGTGGGGCGCGACCCCCAAGAGACCCAGTACTTC
CDR3 protein: CASSLVGRDPQETQYF
V gene: TRBV11-1
clone size: once
J gene: TRBJ2-5
D gene: -

CDR3 DNA: TGTGCCAGCAGTGAGGCATACCGGGGGAGCAATCAGCCCCAGCATTTT
CDR3 protein: CASSEAYRGSNQPQHF
V gene: TRBV6-1
clone size: -
J gene: TRBJ1-5
D gene: -

CDR3 DNA: TGCGCCAGCAGCCCGACAGGGGATCAGCCCCAGCATTTT
CDR3 protein: CASSPTGDQPQHF
V gene: TRBV5-1
clone size: -
J gene: TRBJ1-5
D gene: TRBD1

CDR3 DNA: TGTGCCAGTAGTGTCCGCAGACCAGGGGAGTATAACTCACCCCTCCACTTT
CDR3 protein: CASSVRRPGEYNSPLHF
V gene: TRBV19
clone size: -
J gene: TRBJ1-6
D gene: -

CDR3 DNA: TGTGCCAGCAGCCCGGACGACAGGGACTACACCTTC
CDR3 protein: CASSPDDRDYTF
V gene: TRBV9
clone size: -
J gene: TRBJ1-2
D gene: TRBD1

CDR3 DNA: TGTGCCAGCAGTAGACTGGGGGCTGGGGAAGAGACCCAGTACTTC
CDR3 protein: CASSRLGAGEETQYF
V gene: TRBV7-7
clone size: -
J gene: TRBJ2-5
D gene: -

CDR3 DNA: TGTGCCAGCAGTCCAAAGGGGTGGTCAGATAGCAATCAGCCCCAGCATTTT
CDR3 protein: CASSPKGWSDSNQPQHF
V gene: TRBV27
clone size: -
J gene: TRBJ1-5
D gene: -

CDR3 DNA: TGTGCCAGCAGCCGCGGGACAGGGGTACGGGGTCAGCCCCAGCATTTT
CDR3 protein: CASSRGTGVRGQPQHF
V gene: TRBV3-1/TRBV3-2
clone size: -
J gene: TRBJ1-5
D gene: TRBD1

CDR3 DNA: TGTGCCAGCAGCCTCTACGCAAAACAGGGCACTGAAGCTTTCTTT
CDR3 protein: CASSLYAKQGTEAFF
V gene: TRBV7-3
clone size: -
J gene: TRBJ1-1
D gene: -

CDR3 DNA: TGTGCCAGCAGCCAAGTTACAGGGCCCACTGAAGCTTTCTTT
CDR3 protein: CASSQVTGPTEAFF
V gene: TRBV14
clone size: -
J gene: TRBJ1-1
D gene: -

CDR3 DNA: TGTGCCAGCTCGCGAGGGGGGGAGCCGAACACTGAAGCTTTCTTT
CDR3 protein: CASSRGGEPNTEAFF
V gene: TRBV18
clone size: -
J gene: TRBJ1-1
D gene: -

CDR3 DNA: TGTGCCTGGAGGGGACAGGGCGACACTGAAGCTTTCTTT
CDR3 protein: CAWRGQGDTEAFF
V gene: TRBV30
clone size: -
J gene: TRBJ1-1
D gene: TRBD1

CDR3 DNA: TGTGCCAGCAGGGGGGGGACGGTAGATAGCAATCAGCCCCAGCATTTT
CDR3 protein: CASRGGTVDSNQPQHF
V gene: TRBV6-6
clone size: -
J gene: TRBJ1-5
D gene: -

CDR3 DNA: TGTGCCAGCAAATCGACCTCCCGGAGGGTCAGCGCCTATAATTCACCCCTCCACTTT
CDR3 protein: CASKSTSRRVSAYNSPLHF
V gene: TRBV9
clone size: -
J gene: TRBJ1-6
D gene: -

CDR3 DNA: TGTGCCAGCAGTACAGGGGTCTATGGCTACACCTTC
CDR3 protein: CASSTGVYGYTF
V gene: TRBV6-5
clone size: -
J gene: TRBJ1-2
D gene: TRBD1

CDR3 DNA: TGTGCCAGCAGCCTCCAGGGAAGAGACTACACCTTC
CDR3 protein: CASSLQGRDYTF
V gene: TRBV9
clone size: -
J gene: TRBJ1-2
D gene: -

CDR3 DNA: TGTGCCAGCAGTTTCCAAAACGAGCAGTACTTC
CDR3 protein: CASSFQNEQYF
V gene: TRBV12-3/TRBV12-4
clone size: -
J gene: TRBJ2-7
D gene: -

CDR3 DNA: TGTGCCAGCAGTTATCGGGACAGGGGGGCGAGCGGCTACACCTTC
CDR3 protein: CASSYRDRGASGYTF
V gene: TRBV6-5
clone size: -
J gene: TRBJ1-2
D gene: TRBD1

CDR3 DNA: TGTGCCAGCAGCTTGGCCATTTGGACAGGGGTAAATGGCTACACCTTC
CDR3 protein: CASSLAIWTGVNGYTF
V gene: TRBV5-6
clone size: -
J gene: TRBJ1-2
D gene: TRBD1

CDR3 DNA: TGTGCCAGCAGCCGTACAAGTAGGAGTTCCTATAATTCACCCCTCCACTTT
CDR3 protein: CASSRTSRSSYNSPLHF
V gene: TRBV3-1/TRBV3-2
clone size: few
J gene: TRBJ1-6
D gene: -

CDR3 DNA: TGCGCCAGCAGCCAAGATGAACAGGGCGAAAACACCATATATTTT
CDR3 protein: CASSQDEQGENTIYF
V gene: TRBV4-3
clone size: -
J gene: TRBJ1-3
D gene: -

CDR3 DNA: TGTGCCAGCAGCTTAGCGGGGGACTCCTACAATGAGCAGTTCTTC
CDR3 protein: CASSLAGDSYNEQFF
V gene: TRBV7-3
clone size: -
J gene: TRBJ2-1
D gene: TRBD2

CDR3 DNA: TGTGCCAGCAGTGAAGTTAGGCAGCCCAGGAATCAGCCCCAGCATTTT
CDR3 protein: CASSEVRQPRNQPQHF
V gene: TRBV2
clone size: -
J gene: TRBJ1-5
D gene: -

CDR3 DNA: TGTGCCTGGAGTGTACAACGATTTACAGCACAAGCTAATTCACCCCTCCACTTT
CDR3 protein: CAWSVQRFTAQANSPLHF
V gene: TRBV30
clone size: -
J gene: TRBJ1-6
D gene: -

CDR3 DNA: TGTGCCAGCAGCTTAGCGGGGACAGTCTCCTACGAGCAGTACTTC
CDR3 protein: CASSLAGTVSYEQYF
V gene: TRBV7-2
clone size: few
J gene: TRBJ2-7
D gene: TRBD1

CDR3 DNA: TGTGCCAGCAGTTCCCCCGGATGGACTAGCGGAAAAAAACCCCAAGTGGCAGATACGCAGTATTTT
CDR3 protein: CASSSPGWTSGKKPQVADTQYF
V gene: TRBV28
clone size: -
J gene: TRBJ2-3
D gene: TRBD2

CDR3 DNA: TGTGCCAGCAGAATAGGACAGGGGAGAAATCAGCCCCAGCATTTT
CDR3 protein: CASRIGQGRNQPQHF
V gene: TRBV6-5
clone size: -
J gene: TRBJ1-5
D gene: TRBD1

CDR3 DNA: TGCAGCGTTGAAGACACAGGGATGAGGGAGACCCAGTACTTC
CDR3 protein: CSVEDTGMRETQYF
V gene: TRBV29-1
clone size: -
J gene: TRBJ2-5
D gene: -

CDR3 DNA: TGTGCCAGTAGTCTCGCACTCCGGGACAGCGTACGAAACACTGAAGCTTTCTTT
CDR3 protein: CASSLALRDSVRNTEAFF
V gene: TRBV19
clone size: few
J gene: TRBJ1-1
D gene: TRBD1

CDR3 DNA: TGTGCCTGGAACCGGGACTTTAACACTGAAGCTTTCTTT
CDR3 protein: CAWNRDFNTEAFF
V gene: TRBV30
clone size: -
J gene: TRBJ1-1
D gene: -

CDR3 DNA: TGTGCCAGCAGACGAGCGGGCCCGAACACTGAAGCTTTCTTT
CDR3 protein: CASRRAGPNTEAFF
V gene: TRBV6-5
clone size: -
J gene: TRBJ1-1
D gene: -

CDR3 DNA: TGTGCCAGCAGCTTACCGGGACAGGGGCACAATGAGCAGTTCTTC
CDR3 protein: CASSLPGQGHNEQFF
V gene: TRBV7-9
clone size: -
J gene: TRBJ2-1
D gene: TRBD1

CDR3 DNA: TGTGCCTGGAGTGTAGGGACAGCTGGAAACACCATATATTTT
CDR3 protein: CAWSVGTAGNTIYF
V gene: TRBV30
clone size: -
J gene: TRBJ1-3
D gene: TRBD1

CDR3 DNA: TGCGCCAGCAGCTTAGGAACTAAAGGAAACACTGAAGCTTTCTTT
CDR3 protein: CASSLGTKGNTEAFF
V gene: TRBV5-1
clone size: once
J gene: TRBJ1-1
D gene: -

CDR3 DNA: TGTGCCAGCAGCCAAGTTCGCCTAGCAGGTGATACGCAGTATTTT
CDR3 protein: CASSQVRLAGDTQYF
V gene: TRBV4-2
clone size: -
J gene: TRBJ2-3
D gene: -

CDR3 DNA: TGTGCCAGTAGTATAAGGGCGGGGGCGGTCTACAATGAGCAGTTCTTC
CDR3 protein: CASSIRAGAVYNEQFF
V gene: TRBV19
clone size: -
J gene: TRBJ2-1
D gene: -

CDR3 DNA: TGTGCCACCGTTCCGGGTTCACCCCTCCACTTT
CDR3 protein: CATVPGSPLHF
V gene: TRBV24-1
clone size: few
J gene: TRBJ1-6
D gene: -

CDR3 DNA: TGTGCCAGCAGCTTGGTGGGGGGTAATTCACCCCTCCACTTT
CDR3 protein: CASSLVGGNSPLHF
V gene: TRBV5-6
clone size: -
J gene: TRBJ1-6
D gene: -

CDR3 DNA: TGCGCCAGCAGCCAAGATTCTCATCTGGGCAGGGCGACTGTGGACTATGGCTACACCTTC
CDR3 protein: CASSQDSHLGRATVDYGYTF
V gene: TRBV4-1
clone size: -
J gene: TRBJ1-2
D gene: -

CDR3 DNA: TGCGCCAGCAGCGAACCCGGGACAGGGGACGGCTACACCTTC
CDR3 protein: CASSEPGTGDGYTF
V gene: TRBV5-1
clone size: -
J gene: TRBJ1-2
D gene: TRBD1

CDR3 DNA: TGTGCCAGCAGCGCTTCGTGGGGGGTGAACACTGAAGCTTTCTTT
CDR3 protein: CASSASWGVNTEAFF
V gene: TRBV5-6
clone size: few
J gene: TRBJ1-1
D gene: -

CDR3 DNA: TGTGCCAGCAGCCAAGTACTAGCGGAGTACAATGAGCAGTTCTTC
CDR3 protein: CASSQVLAEYNEQFF
V gene: TRBV4-2
clone size: -
J gene: TRBJ2-1
D gene: TRBD2

CDR3 DNA: TGTGCCAGCAGGGGTGATGGGACAGGGGTCGGTGCGAACACTGAAGCTTTCTTT
CDR3 protein: CASRGDGTGVGANTEAFF
V gene: TRBV3-1/TRBV3-2
clone size: -
J gene: TRBJ1-1
D gene: TRBD1

CDR3 DNA: TGTGCCAGTAGTATAGGGCCCTTATTTGACTACACCTTC
CDR3 protein: CASSIGPLFDYTF
V gene: TRBV19
clone size: -
J gene: TRBJ1-2
D gene: -

CDR3 DNA: TGTGCCAGCAGCTTAGGGACAGGGGGGGTACCCCTCCACTTT
CDR3 protein: CASSLGTGGVPLHF
V gene: TRBV7-9
clone size: -
J gene: TRBJ1-6
D gene: TRBD1

CDR3 DNA: TGTGCCAGCAGCTCAGGGACAGGCGGTCAGCCCCAGCATTTT
CDR3 protein: CASSSGTGGQPQHF
V gene: TRBV11-2
clone size: -
J gene: TRBJ1-5
D gene: TRBD1

CDR3 DNA: TGTGCCAGCAGGGGCGCGGGACTGGCAAGCACAGATACGCAGTATTTT
CDR3 protein: CASRGAGLASTDTQYF
V gene: TRBV2
clone size: -
J gene: TRBJ2-3
D gene: -

CDR3 DNA: TGTGCCAGCAGCTTAGACGTCAAGCCATACGAGCAGTACTTC
CDR3 protein: CASSLDVKPYEQYF
V gene: TRBV7-9
clone size: -
J gene: TRBJ2-7
D gene: -